Listed below are T cell receptor beta chains from one sample, sequenced in a study. Each CDR3 protein is one row after TCRdb ran MiXCR on the 5' RACE reads. The table records over 40,000 distinct CDR3 sequences, roughly a fifth of them present only once. The sample was Tregs sorted from blood. These receptors were obtained from a female donor with breast cancer. Each CDR3 is given with its conserved first and last residue. The order of the fields is J gene, clone size, V gene, D gene, CDR3 DNA, CDR3 protein. The D gene is left open where the match is weak. Where a row states a size, it is once, few, many or the class of an expanded clone; other rows omit it.

>TRBJ1-2|many|TRBV6-1|.
TGTGCCAGCAGCTTCCGGGACGGATACTACACCTTC
CASSFRDGYYTF
>TRBJ2-5|many|TRBV7-2|.
TGTGCCAGCAGCTTAGTTTTAGCGGTCCAAGAGACCCAGTACTTC
CASSLVLAVQETQYF
>TRBJ2-5|few|TRBV6-5|.
TGTGCCAGCAGTTACTCCGGCGGGGTGCAAGAGACCCAGTACTTC
CASSYSGGVQETQYF
>TRBJ2-2|.|TRBV14|.
TGTGCCAGCAATACAGTAGCCCACACCGGGGAGCTGTTTTTT
CASNTVAHTGELFF
>TRBJ1-3|many|TRBV4-2|.
TGTGCCAGCAGCCAAGCGATCCGGGCCTACTCTGGAAACACCATATATTTT
CASSQAIRAYSGNTIYF
>TRBJ2-7|many|TRBV20-1|.
TGCAGTGCTGCCACCCAGGGGAGCTCCTACGAGCAGTACTTC
CSAATQGSSYEQYF
>TRBJ2-5|many|TRBV7-2|.
TGTGCCAGCAGCAGCCAGACAGGCCAGGCCCAGTACTTC
CASSSQTGQAQYF
>TRBJ1-5|.|TRBV28|.
TGTACCAGCAGTTTAGGTCCAGGGCGTCAGCCCCAGCATTTT
CTSSLGPGRQPQHF
>TRBJ2-1|medium-sized|TRBV12-3/TRBV12-4|.
TGTGCCAGCAGTCCCCGCGGGTCTTCCTACAATGAGCAGTTCTTC
CASSPRGSSYNEQFF
>TRBJ2-7|few|TRBV27|.
TGTGCCAGCAGTTTCGACCAATCTAGCGAGCAGTACTTC
CASSFDQSSEQYF
>TRBJ1-4|.|TRBV4-2|TRBD1
TGTGCCAGCAGCCAAGTAACCGGGACAGGGGGTGAAAAACTGTTTTTT
CASSQVTGTGGEKLFF
>TRBJ2-1|many|TRBV7-6|.
TGTGCCAGCAGCTTAGCCGGGAGATACAATGAGCAGTTCTTC
CASSLAGRYNEQFF
>TRBJ2-1|.|TRBV7-9|.
TGTGCCAGCAGCTTCTGGGACACCTCCTACAATGAGCAGCTCTTC
CASSFWDTSYNEQLF
>TRBJ2-1|.|TRBV6-5|TRBD1
TGTGCCAGCAGTCTACGACAGGGCAATGAGCAGTTCTTC
CASSLRQGNEQFF
>TRBJ1-5|few|TRBV28|.
TGTGCCAGCAACGGGTACCAGGGGTTCAATCAGCCCCAGCATTTT
CASNGYQGFNQPQHF
>TRBJ2-2|many|TRBV7-3|.
TGTGCCAGCAGTACGGTAGATTCAACCACCGGGGAGCTGTTTTTT
CASSTVDSTTGELFF
>TRBJ2-1|.|TRBV6-2/TRBV6-3|TRBD1
TGTGCCAGCAGTTATCCGACAGGGGCTATTTCCTACAATGAGCAGTTCTTC
CASSYPTGAISYNEQFF
>TRBJ2-3|few|TRBV9|TRBD2
TGTGCCAGCAGCGTTACTAGCGGCTACACAGATACGCAGTATTTT
CASSVTSGYTDTQYF
>TRBJ1-2|many|TRBV5-1|.
TGCGCCAGCAGCTTGGGGTCAGATGGCTACACCTTC
CASSLGSDGYTF
>TRBJ2-1|.|TRBV10-3|.
TGTGCCATCAGTGATTCCGGGGCACCAAGATACAATGAGCAGTTCTTC
CAISDSGAPRYNEQFF
>TRBJ2-1|few|TRBV4-3|TRBD2
TGCGCCAGCAGCCAAGTTTCGGGGGGCAATGAGCAGTTCTTC
CASSQVSGGNEQFF
>TRBJ2-2|.|TRBV24-1|.
TGTGCCACCAGTGATTTGTTCGGGACTCCAAACACCGGGGAGCTGTTTTTT
CATSDLFGTPNTGELFF
>TRBJ2-7|many|TRBV12-3/TRBV12-4|.
TGTGCCAGCAGTTCAGGGTACGAGCAGTACTTC
CASSSGYEQYF